The 20 T cell receptor beta chains reported below all come from one sample, sequenced in a study of T cell repertoires in aging, cancer and after chemotherapy. A mixed TRB-A/B primer pool amplified rearranged TRB by multiplex touch-down PCR. Each CDR3 protein gets one entry after TCRdb re-called the multiplex PCR reads with MiXCR. The sample includes around 1,500 distinct CDR3 sequences, roughly 25% of them seen just once. Amplification of TCR beta used genomic DNA extracted from peripheral blood. Sequenced input: blood. Receptors originate from a human donor with a solid tumor.

This clonotype occurred a few times. The gene calls are TRBV6-2 or TRBV6-3 and TRBJ2-1; D gene uncertain. V lost 5 bases, J lost 5 bases, and 13 bases lay in between. The CDR3 sequence is 14 residues long. Per germline, CDR1 MNHEY and CDR2 SVGEGT. The chain's CDR3 is CASSLDAAHNEQFF. For the CDR3, the DNA is TGTGCCAGCAGTCTGGATGCGGCACACAATGAGCAGTTCTTC.

This clonotype has just a few counts. The chain has TRBV5-1 and TRBJ1-6; D possibly corresponds to TRBD1 (5 bases). Trimming took 4 bases from V and 10 from J, leaving 12 bases between them. Germline-derived CDR1 and CDR2 are SGHRS and YFSETQ. The length of the CDR3 is 13 residues. The CDR3 protein is CASSPEGQSPLHF. The CDR3 region has the DNA TGCGCCAGCAGCCCTGAGGGGCAATCACCCCTCCACTTT. Based on the CDR3 plus reference TRBV5-1 and TRBJ1-6, the full variable domain is KAGVTQTPRYLIKTRGQQVTLSCSPISGHRSVSWYQQTPGQGLQFLFEYFSETQRNKGNFPGRFSGRQFSNSRSEMNVSTLELGDSALYLCASSPEGQSPLHFGNGTRLTVT.

This clonotype was picked up a small number of times. The gene calls are TRBV5-6 and TRBJ2-2; TRBD1 matches at 9 bases. With 3 bases clipped from V and 8 bases from J, the junction kept 8 bases outside the gene matches. The germline V gene encodes CDR1 SGHDT and CDR2 YYEEEE. This CDR3 has 15 residues. Written as DNA, the CDR3 is TGTGCCAGCAGCTCCGGGACAGGGACAAGGGGGGAGCTGTTTTTT. Protein product: CASSSGTGTRGELFF. Drawing the rest from reference TRBV5-6 and TRBJ2-2, the complete variable domain is DAGVTQSPTHLIKTRGQQVTLRCSPKSGHDTVSWYQQALGQGPQFIFQYYEEEERQRGNFPDRFSGHQFPNYSSELNVNALLLGDSALYLCASSSGTGTRGELFFGEGSRLTVL.

The rearrangement uses TRBV11-3 and TRBJ2-1; 7 bases map to TRBD2. CDR1 and CDR2 (germline): SGHNT, YENEEA. Trimming at V came to 6 bases and at J to 5 bases, leaving 7 bases not matched to a gene. CDR3 length: 14 residues. CDR3 in DNA: TGTGCCAGCAGTCCCAGCGGGATGCACAATGAGCAGTTCTTC. This gives the protein CASSPSGMHNEQFF.

This clonotype came up a few times. This chain links TRBV5-1 with TRBJ1-1; the D gene is possibly TRBD1 (6 bases). This CDR3 spans 16 amino acids. V was shortened by 4 bases and J by 3 bases, with 19 bases between the two germline ends. Germline CDR1 and CDR2: SGHRS and YFSETQ. CDR3 sequence (DNA): TGCGCCAGCAGCCTCACAGGGTCAAGGGGGTACACTGAAGCTTTCTTT. Translated: CASSLTGSRGYTEAFF. The full variable domain, with the rest looked up from reference TRBV5-1 and TRBJ1-1, is KAGVTQTPRYLIKTRGQQVTLSCSPISGHRSVSWYQQTPGQGLQFLFEYFSETQRNKGNFPGRFSGRQFSNSRSEMNVSTLELGDSALYLCASSLTGSRGYTEAFFGQGTRLTVV.

The chain has TRBV7-2 and TRBJ2-7; D may be TRBD1 or TRBD2 (6 bases each). The CDR3 totals 15 residues. Trimming removed 4 bases from V and 6 bases from J, with 19 bases in between. Germline assignment: CDR1 SGHTA and CDR2 FQGNSA. The CDR3 bases are TGTGCCAGCAGCTCGATGGGGGGACAATTACTCGAGCAGTACTTC. Amino acids: CASSSMGGQLLEQYF. Full variable domain (outside the CDR3, taken from reference TRBV7-2 and TRBJ2-7): GAGVSQSPSNKVTEKGKDVELRCDPISGHTALYWYRQSLGQGLEFLIYFQGNSAPDKSGLPSDRFSAERTGGSVSTLTIQRTQQEDSAVYLCASSSMGGQLLEQYFGPGTRLTVT.

This chain joins TRBV11-2 and TRBJ2-3; D is undetermined. The germline V gene encodes CDR1 SGHAT and CDR2 FQNNGV. Trimming stripped 3 bases from V and 1 base from J, with 8 bases between. This CDR3 spans 14 amino acids. This chain's CDR3 is CASSFGRRTDTQYF. CDR3 DNA sequence: TGTGCCAGCAGCTTTGGACGCCGCACAGATACGCAGTATTTT.

This clonotype was counted a few times. The V gene is TRBV28, the J gene TRBJ1-2; tentatively, D is TRBD1 (5 bases). The germline V and J ends were trimmed by 2 bases and 6 bases, with 10 bases remaining between them. This CDR3 spans 13 amino acids. CDR1 and CDR2 (germline): MDHEN, SYDVKM. The CDR3: CASSLPGGNGYTF. For the CDR3, the DNA is TGTGCCAGCAGTTTACCCGGGGGTAATGGCTACACCTTC.

This clonotype was seen a few times. V usage is TRBV6-5 and J usage is TRBJ2-3; 7 bases are a match to TRBD1. V was clipped by 6 bases and J by 4 bases; unmatched bases: 10. From germline, CDR1 is MNHEY and CDR2 SVGAGI. The CDR3 covers 15 residues. CDR3 nucleotides: TGTGCCAGCAGCGCTACAGGGGATCCCTCAGATACGCAGTATTTT. Encoded protein: CASSATGDPSDTQYF.

The CDR3 loop reads CASSQVAGGETQYF. The CDR3 DNA reads as TGTGCCAGCAGCCAGGTAGCGGGAGGGGAGACCCAGTACTTC. The chain joins TRBV7-6 to TRBJ2-5; 11 nucleotides match TRBD2. The CDR3 contains 14 residues. The V and J ends lost 5 bases and 5 bases, in that order; junction bases with no gene match: 4. Germline lookup yields CDR1 SGHVS and CDR2 FNYEAQ.

This chain connects TRBV20-1 to TRBJ2-5; unclear D gene. V lost 6 bases and J lost 2, with 13 bases in between. The germline V gene has CDR1 DFQATT and CDR2 SNEGSKA (reference sequence). CDR3 length: 13 amino acids. CDR3 residues: CSAATRGQETQYF. The CDR3 DNA reads as TGCAGTGCCGCTACGAGAGGTCAAGAGACCCAGTACTTC.

This chain links TRBV6-2 or TRBV6-3 with TRBJ1-2; the D gene is possibly TRBD1 (6 bases). This CDR3 region has 13 residues. The V end was cut by 7 bases, the J end by 8 bases, with 17 bases between. Germline CDR1 MNHEY, CDR2 SVGEGT. The chain's CDR3 is CASTQGTLQGYTF. CDR3 coding DNA: TGTGCCAGCACCCAGGGGACTCTTCAGGGCTACACCTTC.

The V and J genes are TRBV19 and TRBJ1-2; D possibly corresponds to TRBD1 (5 bases). Between the trimmed V and J ends, which lost 3 bases and 7 bases, there was a span of 12 bases. This CDR3 is 13 amino acids long. The V gene's germline CDR1 is LNHDA and CDR2 SQIVND (reference sequence). CDR3 nucleotides: TGTGCCAGTAGTATGTGGGGGTTGGGTGGCTACACCTTC. This gives the protein CASSMWGLGGYTF. The entire variable domain, with the rest obtained from reference TRBV19 and TRBJ1-2, is as follows: DGGITQSPKYLFRKEGQNVTLSCEQNLNHDAMYWYRQDPGQGLRLIYYSQIVNDFQKGDIAEGYSVSREKKESFPLTVTSAQKNPTAFYLCASSMWGLGGYTFGSGTRLTVV.

The V call is TRBV13, the J call TRBJ2-2; D tentatively fits TRBD1 or TRBD2 (5 bases each). The V and J ends lost 5 bases and 5 bases respectively, with 12 bases between them. CDR3 length equals 14 residues. Germline assignment: CDR1 PRHDT and CDR2 FYEKMQ (reference sequence). CDR3 nucleotides: TGTGCCAGCAGCCCAAGGGGCGGGACCGGGGAGCTGTTTTTT. It yields the protein CASSPRGGTGELFF.

Only a few counts were recorded for this clonotype. The rearrangement uses TRBV6-2 or TRBV6-3 and TRBJ2-1; D uncertain. The germline V and J ends were trimmed by 4 bases and 4 bases, with 8 bases remaining between them. Germline V gene lookup returns CDR1 MNHEY and CDR2 SVGEGT. The CDR3 covers 13 residues. The DNA for the CDR3 is TGTGCCAGCAGTTGGCGAGTATACAATGAGCAGTTCTTC. Protein sequence: CASSWRVYNEQFF.

This chain connects TRBV5-1 to TRBJ2-6, with D unclear. The CDR3 runs to 15 residues. Germline V CDR1 and CDR2: SGHRS, YFSETQ. Trimming took off 0 bases at V and 2 bases at J, with 6 bases between the two ends. The chain's CDR3 is CASSLGVTGANVLTF. The DNA for the CDR3 is TGCGCCAGCAGCTTGGGGGTAACTGGGGCCAACGTCCTGACTTTC.

In its sample, this clonotype was seen a few times. The V gene is TRBV11-2, the J gene TRBJ1-4, with D uncertain. V was trimmed by 1 base and J by 6 bases, leaving 3 bases between them. In germline, CDR1 is SGHAT, CDR2 FQNNGV. The CDR3 contains 12 residues. For the CDR3, the DNA is TGTGCCAGCAGCTTAGTGGATGAAAAACTGTTTTTT. Translation: CASSLVDEKLFF.

This clonotype qualifies as medium-sized. The gene calls are TRBV6-2 or TRBV6-3 and TRBJ1-2; D uncertain. The V end was cut by 7 bases, the J end by 3 bases, with 15 bases between. This CDR3 has 14 residues. CDR1 MNHEY and CDR2 SVGEGT come from the germline V gene. As DNA, the CDR3 is TGTGCCAGCACCCAGAGAGGGCGTGACTATGGCTACACCTTC. Protein: CASTQRGRDYGYTF.

The CDR3 protein is CSASYGRARGAGEQFF. The CDR3 region has the DNA TGCAGTGCTAGTTACGGGAGGGCCCGCGGCGCAGGGGAGCAGTTCTTC. The chain has TRBV20-1 and TRBJ2-1; TRBD2 aligns across 8 bases. CDR1 and CDR2 from the germline V gene are DFQATT and SNEGSKA (reference sequence). The CDR3 is 16 amino acids. V was pared by 3 bases and J by 10 bases, with 17 bases of the junction left unmatched.

This clonotype is labeled medium-sized. The chain recombines TRBV6-5 with TRBJ1-5, with D tentatively TRBD1 (5 bases). V shed 10 bases and J shed 9 bases, with 16 bases lying between them. Per the germline V gene, CDR1 is MNHEY and CDR2 is SVGAGI. The CDR3 is made up of 12 amino acids. CDR3: CATGAGSGPQHF. The DNA for the CDR3 is TGTGCCACTGGGGCGGGTTCTGGGCCCCAGCATTTT.